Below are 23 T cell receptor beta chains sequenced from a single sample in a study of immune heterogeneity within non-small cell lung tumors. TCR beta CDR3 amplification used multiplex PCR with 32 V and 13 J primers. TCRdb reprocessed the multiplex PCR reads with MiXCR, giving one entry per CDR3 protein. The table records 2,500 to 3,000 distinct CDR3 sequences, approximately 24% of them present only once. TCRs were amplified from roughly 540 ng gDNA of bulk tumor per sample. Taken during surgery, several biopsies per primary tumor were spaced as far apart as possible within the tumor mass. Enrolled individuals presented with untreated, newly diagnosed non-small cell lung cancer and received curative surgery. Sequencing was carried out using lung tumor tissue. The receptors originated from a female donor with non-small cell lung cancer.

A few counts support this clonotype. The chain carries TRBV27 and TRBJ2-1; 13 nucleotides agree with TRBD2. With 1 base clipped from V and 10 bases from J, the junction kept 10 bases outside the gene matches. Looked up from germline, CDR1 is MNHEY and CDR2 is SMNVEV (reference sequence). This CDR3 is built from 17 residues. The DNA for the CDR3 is TGTGCCAGCAGTTTATTCACTAGCGGGAGGGTAATCGACGAGCAGTTCTTC. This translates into CASSLFTSGRVIDEQFF.

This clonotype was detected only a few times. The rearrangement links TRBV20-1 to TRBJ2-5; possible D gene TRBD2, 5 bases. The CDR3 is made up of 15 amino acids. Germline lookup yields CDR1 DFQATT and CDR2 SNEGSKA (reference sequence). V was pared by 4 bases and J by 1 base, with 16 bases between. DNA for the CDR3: TGCAGTGCTAAGACCCCCACTAGGGTCCAAGAGACCCAGTACTTC. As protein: CSAKTPTRVQETQYF.

The CDR3 here is CASSLGQDYGYTF. Here the CDR3 DNA reads TGTGCCAGCAGCTTGGGGCAAGACTATGGCTACACCTTC. The V call is TRBV5-4, the J call TRBJ1-2; D is unresolved. Germline CDR1 reads SGHNT; CDR2 reads YYREEE (reference sequence). Trimming pared 0 bases from V and 3 bases from J, leaving 6 bases between. The CDR3 is 13 amino acids.

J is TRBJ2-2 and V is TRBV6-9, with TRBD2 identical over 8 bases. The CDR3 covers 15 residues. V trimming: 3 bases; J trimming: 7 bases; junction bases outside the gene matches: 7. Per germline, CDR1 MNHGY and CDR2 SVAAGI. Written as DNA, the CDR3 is TGTGCCAGCAGTTACGGTAGCGGGATGGGCGGGGAGCTGTTTTTT. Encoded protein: CASSYGSGMGGELFF.

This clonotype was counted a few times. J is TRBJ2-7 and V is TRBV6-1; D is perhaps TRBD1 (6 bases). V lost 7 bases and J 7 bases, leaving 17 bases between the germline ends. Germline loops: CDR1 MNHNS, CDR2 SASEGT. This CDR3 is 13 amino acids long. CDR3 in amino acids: CASNTRTAGEQYF. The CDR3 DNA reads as TGTGCCAGCAACACAAGGACAGCAGGGGAGCAGTACTTC.

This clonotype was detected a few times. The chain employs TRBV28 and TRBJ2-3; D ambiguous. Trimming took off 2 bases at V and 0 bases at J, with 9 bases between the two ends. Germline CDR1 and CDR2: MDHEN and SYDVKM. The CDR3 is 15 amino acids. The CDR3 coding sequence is TGTGCCAGCAGTTTACAGGATCCAAGCACAGATACGCAGTATTTT. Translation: CASSLQDPSTDTQYF.

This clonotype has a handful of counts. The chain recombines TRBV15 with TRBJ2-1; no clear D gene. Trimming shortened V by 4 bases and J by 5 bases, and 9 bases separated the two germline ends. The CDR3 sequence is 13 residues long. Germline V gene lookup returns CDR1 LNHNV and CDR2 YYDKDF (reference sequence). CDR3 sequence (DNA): TGTGCCACCAGCACGGACCCACACAATGAGCAGTTCTTC. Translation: CATSTDPHNEQFF.

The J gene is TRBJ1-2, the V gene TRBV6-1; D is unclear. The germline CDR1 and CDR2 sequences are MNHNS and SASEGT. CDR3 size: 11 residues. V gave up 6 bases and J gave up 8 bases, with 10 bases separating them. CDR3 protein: CASSEASGYTF. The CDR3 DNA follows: TGTGCCAGCAGCGAGGCCTCGGGCTACACCTTC.

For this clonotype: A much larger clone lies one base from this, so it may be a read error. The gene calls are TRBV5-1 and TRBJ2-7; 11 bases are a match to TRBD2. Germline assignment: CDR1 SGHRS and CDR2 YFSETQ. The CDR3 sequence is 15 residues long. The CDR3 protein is CASSLGLAGGSEEYF. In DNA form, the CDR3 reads TGCGCCAGCAGCTTGGGGCTAGCGGGAGGATCCGAGGAGTACTTC.

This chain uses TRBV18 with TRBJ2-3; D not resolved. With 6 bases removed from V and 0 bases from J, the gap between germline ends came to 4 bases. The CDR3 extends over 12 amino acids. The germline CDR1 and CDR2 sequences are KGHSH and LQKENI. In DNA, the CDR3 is TGTGCCAGCTCCCTTAGCACAGATACGCAGTATTTT. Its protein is CASSLSTDTQYF. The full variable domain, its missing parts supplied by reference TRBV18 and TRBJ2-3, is NAGVMQNPRHLVRRRGQEARLRCSPMKGHSHVYWYRQLPEEGLKFMVYLQKENIIDESGMPKERFSAEFPKEGPSILRIQQVVRGDSAAYFCASSLSTDTQYFGPGTRLTVL.

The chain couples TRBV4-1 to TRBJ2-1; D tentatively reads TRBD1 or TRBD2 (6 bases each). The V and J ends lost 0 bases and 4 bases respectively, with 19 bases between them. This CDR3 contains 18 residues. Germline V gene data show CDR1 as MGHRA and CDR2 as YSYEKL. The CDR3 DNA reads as TGCGCCAGCAGCCAAGATCGCTCGGGGGCCCCTGGGTACAATGAGCAGTTCTTC. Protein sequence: CASSQDRSGAPGYNEQFF.

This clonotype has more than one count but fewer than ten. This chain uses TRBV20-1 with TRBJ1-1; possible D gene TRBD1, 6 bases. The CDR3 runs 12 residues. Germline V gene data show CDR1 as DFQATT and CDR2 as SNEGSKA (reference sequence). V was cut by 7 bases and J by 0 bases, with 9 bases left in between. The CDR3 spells CSDRDMNTEAFF. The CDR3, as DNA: TGCAGTGATAGGGACATGAACACTGAAGCTTTCTTT.

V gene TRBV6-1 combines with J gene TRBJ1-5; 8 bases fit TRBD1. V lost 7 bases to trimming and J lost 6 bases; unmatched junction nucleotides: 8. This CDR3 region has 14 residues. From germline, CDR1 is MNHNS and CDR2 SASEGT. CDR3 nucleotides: TGTGCCAGCACCCATACAGGGGGGGCTCAGCCCCAGCATTTT. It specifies CASTHTGGAQPQHF.

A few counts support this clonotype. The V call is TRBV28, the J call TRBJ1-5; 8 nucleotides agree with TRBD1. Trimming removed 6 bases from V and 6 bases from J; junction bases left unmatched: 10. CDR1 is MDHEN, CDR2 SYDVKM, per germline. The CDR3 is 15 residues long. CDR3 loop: CASRPSDRGGQPQHF. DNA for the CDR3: TGTGCCAGCAGACCCTCCGACAGGGGAGGTCAGCCCCAGCATTTT.

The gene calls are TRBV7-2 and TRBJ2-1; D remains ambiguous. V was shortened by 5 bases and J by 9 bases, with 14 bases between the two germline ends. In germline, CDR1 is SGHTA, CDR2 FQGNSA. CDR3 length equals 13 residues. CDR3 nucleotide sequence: TGTGCCAGCAGCCAGTACCGTGGTGTTGAGCAGTTCTTC. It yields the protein CASSQYRGVEQFF.

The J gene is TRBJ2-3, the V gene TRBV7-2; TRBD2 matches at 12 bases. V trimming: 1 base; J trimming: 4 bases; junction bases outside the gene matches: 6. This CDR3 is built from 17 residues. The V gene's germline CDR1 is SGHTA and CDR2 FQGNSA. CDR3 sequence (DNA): TGTGCCAGCAGCTTAGTCCGAACTAGCGGGAGGCCAGATACGCAGTATTTT. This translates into CASSLVRTSGRPDTQYF.

This CDR3 reads CSAYAPGTQETQYF. As DNA, the CDR3 is TGCAGTGCGTACGCGCCAGGGACACAAGAGACCCAGTACTTC. V and J are TRBV20-1 and TRBJ2-5, with D possibly matching TRBD1 (6 bases). Germline V gives CDR1 DFQATT, CDR2 SNEGSKA (reference sequence). Deletions cut 6 bases from V and 2 bases from J, with 16 bases between. The CDR3 length is 14 residues.

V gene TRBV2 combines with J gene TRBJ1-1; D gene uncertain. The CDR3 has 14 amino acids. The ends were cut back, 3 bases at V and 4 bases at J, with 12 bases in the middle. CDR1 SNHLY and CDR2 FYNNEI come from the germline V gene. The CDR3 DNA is TGTGCCAGCAGTGATAACCCGCTTAGCACTGAAGCTTTCTTT. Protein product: CASSDNPLSTEAFF.

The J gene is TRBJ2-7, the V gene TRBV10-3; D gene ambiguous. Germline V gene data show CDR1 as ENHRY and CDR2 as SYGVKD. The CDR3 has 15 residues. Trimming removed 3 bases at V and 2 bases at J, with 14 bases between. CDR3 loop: CAISDLGPNTYEQYF. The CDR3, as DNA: TGTGCCATCAGTGACCTCGGGCCTAACACCTACGAGCAGTACTTC.

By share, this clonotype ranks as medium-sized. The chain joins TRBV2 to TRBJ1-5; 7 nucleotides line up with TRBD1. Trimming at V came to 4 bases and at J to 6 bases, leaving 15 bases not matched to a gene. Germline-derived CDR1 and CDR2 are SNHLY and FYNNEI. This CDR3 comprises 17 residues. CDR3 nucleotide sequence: TGTGCCAGCAGTGCACCCCTGGGCAGGGGGTCGGGTCAGCCCCAGCATTTT. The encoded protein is CASSAPLGRGSGQPQHF.

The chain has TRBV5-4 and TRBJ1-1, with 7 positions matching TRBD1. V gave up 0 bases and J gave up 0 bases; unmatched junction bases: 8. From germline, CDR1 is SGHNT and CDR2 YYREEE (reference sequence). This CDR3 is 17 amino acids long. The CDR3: CASSLGGQNRMNTEAFF. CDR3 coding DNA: TGTGCCAGCAGCTTGGGGGGACAGAATAGAATGAACACTGAAGCTTTCTTT.

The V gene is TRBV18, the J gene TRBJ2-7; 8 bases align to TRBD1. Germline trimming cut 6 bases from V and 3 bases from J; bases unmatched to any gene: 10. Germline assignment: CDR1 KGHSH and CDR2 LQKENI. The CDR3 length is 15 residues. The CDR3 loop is CASSPSQGAGYEQYF. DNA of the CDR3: TGTGCCAGCTCCCCGAGCCAGGGGGCCGGCTACGAGCAGTACTTC.

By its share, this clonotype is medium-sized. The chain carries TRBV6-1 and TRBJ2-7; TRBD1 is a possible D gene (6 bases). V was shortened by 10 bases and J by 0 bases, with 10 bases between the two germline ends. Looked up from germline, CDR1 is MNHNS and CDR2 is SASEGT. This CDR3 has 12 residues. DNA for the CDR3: TGTGCCACTGGACAGCTCTCCTACGAGCAGTACTTC. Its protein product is CATGQLSYEQYF.